This section outlines one TCR beta chain sequence together with its context. This specimen belongs to a study of blood T cell repertoires in COVID-19. Across the whole study: From the United States, Italy and Spain came samples of acute and convalescent COVID-19.

The CDR3 consists of 15 residues. V trimming: 5 bases; J trimming: 4 bases; junction bases outside the gene matches: 8. Looked up from germline, CDR1 is MGHDK and CDR2 is SYGVNS. Sequenced by immunoSEQ multiplex PCR; TCRdb stores in-frame clones only, minus some. Of a few hundred thousand clones in the sample, approximately 87% were seen once. The TCR comes from a man in his 60s who had recovered from COVID-19. The chain links TRBV25-1 to TRBJ2-1; 7 nucleotides match TRBD2. Material for sequencing was peripheral blood. The CDR3 is CASSRPAGTYNEQFF. CDR3 DNA: TGTGCCAGCAGTAGGCCAGCGGGGACGTACAATGAGCAGTTCTTC.